These 31 T cell receptor beta chains came from one sample sequenced in a study of PD-1 blockade in classical Hodgkin lymphoma. Some clones are missing from TCRdb's copy, which holds only in-frame ones; the method was immunoSEQ multiplex PCR. The sample holds 55,000 to 80,000 clones, roughly 91% seen once. Relapse after autologous stem cell transplantation occurred in every patient, and brentuximab vedotin exposure varied. The starting material was peripheral blood mononuclear cells (PBMCs), obtained at baseline. These receptors came from a human donor with classical Hodgkin lymphoma.

J is TRBJ2-5 and V is TRBV5-6; D is ambiguous. The CDR3 consists of 16 residues. The germline V gene has CDR1 SGHDT and CDR2 YYEEEE. The V end lost 3 bases, the J end lost 2 bases, and 17 bases lay between the germline ends. In DNA form, the CDR3 reads TGTGCCAGCAGCTCAGCCCGATTCCCTATACAAGAGACCCAGTACTTC. The encoded protein is CASSSARFPIQETQYF.

The chain couples TRBV5-1 to TRBJ1-2; D unresolved. CDR3 length equals 16 residues. The V gene's germline CDR1 is SGHRS and CDR2 YFSETQ. Trimming cost V 0 bases and J 2 bases, with 14 bases left between them. The CDR3 is CASSLVAAEINYGYTF. As DNA, the CDR3 is TGCGCCAGCAGCTTGGTAGCAGCCGAGATAAACTATGGCTACACCTTC.

The V call is TRBV4-2, the J call TRBJ2-5; no clear D gene. V lost 0 bases to trimming and J lost 4 bases, with 12 bases between them. Germline values: CDR1 LGHNA, CDR2 YNFKEQ. There are 15 residues in the CDR3. CDR3 in amino acids: CASSQDRVAGETQYF. In DNA form, the CDR3 reads TGTGCCAGCAGCCAAGATCGGGTAGCCGGAGAGACCCAGTACTTC.

The chain recombines TRBV11-2 with TRBJ1-3, with 9 positions matching TRBD1. The CDR3 is 16 amino acids. Germline V gene data show CDR1 as SGHAT and CDR2 as FQNNGV. V lost 4 bases to trimming and J lost 3 bases; unmatched junction nucleotides: 7. The CDR3 sequence is CASSSLQGAVGNTIYF. Here the CDR3 DNA reads TGTGCCAGCAGCTCCCTACAGGGGGCGGTTGGAAACACCATATATTTT.

In DNA form, the CDR3 reads TGTGCCTGGAGCCGGACTGTCGCGGAGACCCAGTACTTC. It translates to CAWSRTVAETQYF. The chain employs TRBV30 and TRBJ2-5; the D gene is possibly TRBD2 (5 bases). The germline V gene encodes CDR1 GTSNPN and CDR2 SVGIG (reference sequence). The ends were cut back, 3 bases at V and 5 bases at J, with 13 bases in the middle. The CDR3 consists of 13 residues.

The rearrangement uses TRBV5-1 and TRBJ2-7, with 10 bases lining up with TRBD2. The CDR3 sequence is 14 residues long. In germline, CDR1 is SGHRS, CDR2 YFSETQ. The J segment lost 0 bases and the V segment lost 7 bases, leaving 4 bases of the junction unmatched. Here the CDR3 reads CASSLAGSSYEQYF. The CDR3, as DNA: TGCGCCAGCTCACTAGCGGGAAGCTCCTACGAGCAGTACTTC.

The rearrangement joins TRBV5-8 to TRBJ2-1; 12 nucleotides align to TRBD1. The V gene's germline CDR1 is SGHTS and CDR2 YDEGEE. V was clipped by 4 bases and J by 3 bases; unmatched bases: 14. The CDR3 is 19 amino acids. This CDR3 is CASSTGTGGARGSYNEQFF. The CDR3 DNA sequence: TGTGCCAGCAGCACCGGGACAGGGGGCGCGAGAGGGAGCTACAATGAGCAGTTCTTC.

The chain has TRBV4-3 and TRBJ2-5; D gene ambiguous. The V gene lost 3 bases and the J gene lost 5 bases, with 13 bases spanning the gap. Germline V gene data show CDR1 as LGHNA and CDR2 as YSLEER. The CDR3 is 14 amino acids. The DNA for the CDR3 is TGCGCCAGCAGCCAGACGGGCCATTTGGAGACCCAGTACTTC. Translation: CASSQTGHLETQYF.

This chain connects TRBV7-9 to TRBJ2-7, with D possibly being TRBD2 (6 bases). Germline V CDR1 and CDR2: SEHNR, FQNEAQ (reference sequence). Trimming removed 6 bases at V and 7 bases at J, with 13 bases between. The CDR3 is 12 amino acids. The CDR3 reads CASSPAGWEQYF. CDR3 nucleotides: TGTGCCAGCAGTCCCGCGGGGTGGGAGCAGTACTTC.

The rearrangement uses TRBV2 and TRBJ2-4; D call uncertain. Germline CDR1 reads SNHLY; CDR2 reads FYNNEI. The CDR3 is 12 amino acids. The germline V and J ends were trimmed by 2 bases and 6 bases, with 5 bases remaining between them. Here the CDR3 reads CASSERVNIQYF. CDR3 nucleotide sequence: TGTGCCAGCAGTGAAAGGGTAAACATTCAGTACTTC.

This sequence joins TRBV5-1 and TRBJ2-3, with D uncertain. The length of the CDR3 is 15 residues. V dropped 2 bases and J dropped 6 bases, with 16 bases sitting between them. Germline loops: CDR1 SGHRS, CDR2 YFSETQ. CDR3 in amino acids: CASSLDGGVVDTQYF. The DNA of the CDR3 is TGCGCCAGCAGCTTAGATGGTGGAGTAGTCGATACGCAGTATTTT.

The chain couples TRBV15 to TRBJ1-3, with 11 bases aligning to TRBD1. The length of the CDR3 is 15 residues. J was trimmed by 4 bases and V by 3 bases; bases with no gene match: 2. Germline lookup yields CDR1 LNHNV and CDR2 YYDKDF (reference sequence). The CDR3 DNA is TGTGCCACCAGCAGGGACAGGGGGCAAGGAAACACCATATATTTT. This gives the protein CATSRDRGQGNTIYF.

This rearrangement joins TRBV2 to TRBJ2-1, with 9 bases lining up with TRBD1. V dropped 6 bases and J dropped 8; count of bases not matched to a gene: 5. This CDR3 region has 13 residues. Germline-derived CDR1 and CDR2 are SNHLY and FYNNEI. The CDR3 here is CASRGDRVHEQFF. The CDR3 DNA reads as TGTGCCAGCAGAGGGGACAGGGTTCATGAGCAGTTCTTC.

V usage is TRBV9 and J usage is TRBJ1-2, with D tentatively TRBD1 (6 bases). The CDR3 spans 15 residues. Trimming removed 2 bases at V and 3 bases at J, with 14 bases between. Germline assignment: CDR1 SGDLS and CDR2 YYNGEE. The CDR3 nucleotides are TGTGCCAGCAGCGTTCACCAAGGGGGGTACTATGGCTACACCTTC. Translation gives CASSVHQGGYYGYTF.

This clone was seen once. This chain connects TRBV7-2 to TRBJ1-2; 12 nucleotides agree with TRBD1. Germline V gene sequence: CDR1 SGHTA, CDR2 FQGNSA. The CDR3 spans 18 residues. V was pared by 3 bases and J by 0 bases, with 8 bases of the junction left unmatched. The CDR3 coding sequence is TGTGCCAGCAGCTTCGGACCGGGACAGGGGGCAACTAACTATGGCTACACCTTC. Translated: CASSFGPGQGATNYGYTF.

The rearrangement uses TRBV5-1 and TRBJ2-1, with D perhaps TRBD1 (6 bases). CDR1 and CDR2 from the germline V gene are SGHRS and YFSETQ. V was clipped by 4 bases and J by 4 bases, with 12 bases between them. The CDR3 is made up of 14 amino acids. In nucleotides, the CDR3 is TGCGCCAGCAGCCCATTGGACAGTTACAATGAGCAGTTCTTC. It specifies CASSPLDSYNEQFF.

This chain joins TRBV27 and TRBJ2-3, with D hard to call. The V end was cut by 3 bases, the J end by 6 bases, with 4 bases between. Germline V CDR1 and CDR2: MNHEY, SMNVEV (reference sequence). CDR3 size: 11 residues. CDR3: CASSFSDTQYF. As DNA, the CDR3 is TGTGCCAGCAGTTTTTCGGATACGCAGTATTTT.

The genes are TRBV27 and TRBJ2-1; no clear D gene. CDR3 size: 15 residues. Trimming took off 7 bases at V and 8 bases at J, with 21 bases between the two ends. Germline V gene sequence: CDR1 MNHEY, CDR2 SMNVEV (reference sequence). The CDR3 nucleotides are TGTGCCAGCACCCTTTTCGGTAGCTTTATGGATGAGCAGTTCTTC. It specifies CASTLFGSFMDEQFF.

V usage is TRBV11-2 and J usage is TRBJ1-4, with unresolved D. Germline V gene data show CDR1 as SGHAT and CDR2 as FQNNGV. The V gene lost 1 base and the J gene lost 5 bases, with 17 bases spanning the gap. This CDR3 spans 17 amino acids. The DNA of the CDR3 is TGTGCCAGCAGCTTAGGCTCCTTCCGAGGAACCAATGAAAAACTGTTTTTT. Encoded protein: CASSLGSFRGTNEKLFF.

J is TRBJ2-5 and V is TRBV7-6; no firm D call. Germline CDR1 SGHVS, CDR2 FNYEAQ. The CDR3 spans 14 residues. Trimming took off 1 base at V and 0 bases at J, with 6 bases between the two ends. The CDR3 bases are TGTGCCAGCAGCTTAGGGGCAGACCAAGAGACCCAGTACTTC. Translated: CASSLGADQETQYF. Full variable domain (outside the CDR3, taken from reference TRBV7-6 and TRBJ2-5): GAGVSQSPRYKVTKRGQDVALRCDPISGHVSLYWYRQALGQGPEFLTYFNYEAQQDKSGLPNDRFSAERPEGSISTLTIQRTEQRDSAMYRCASSLGADQETQYFGPGTRLLVL.

V usage is TRBV28 and J usage is TRBJ2-1; D gene unclear. Germline V gene lookup returns CDR1 MDHEN and CDR2 SYDVKM. V lost 8 bases to trimming and J lost 14 bases, with 19 bases between them. The CDR3 spans 12 residues. The CDR3 coding sequence is TGTGCCAGCTGGGCGGCCAAGGGTGTGGAGTTCTTC. Translating gives CASWAAKGVEFF.

This clone has only one observation. J is TRBJ2-7 and V is TRBV7-9; D may be TRBD1 (6 bases). The germline CDR1 and CDR2 sequences are SEHNR and FQNEAQ (reference sequence). Between the trimmed V and J ends, which lost 4 bases and 1 base, there was a span of 14 bases. There are 15 residues in the CDR3. The CDR3 coding sequence is TGTGCCAGCAGCTCCGAGGGGGACGCATCCTACGAGCAGTACTTC. Translating it yields CASSSEGDASYEQYF.

DNA of the CDR3: TGCGCCAGCAGCCCGATCCCGGGACCCAGTGACAATGAGCAGTTCTTC. This translates into CASSPIPGPSDNEQFF. V and J are TRBV4-1 and TRBJ2-1, with D perhaps assigned TRBD1 or TRBD2 (5 bases each). The germline CDR1 and CDR2 sequences are MGHRA and YSYEKL. The V end lost 4 bases, the J end lost 5 bases, and 18 bases lay between the germline ends. The CDR3 spans 16 residues.

This clone appeared a few times. This chain uses TRBV7-3 with TRBJ1-2; no firm D call. The V end lost 1 base, the J end lost 8 bases, and 11 bases lay between the germline ends. Germline CDR1 reads SGHTA; CDR2 reads FQGTGA. The CDR3 is 13 amino acids. The CDR3 DNA is TGTGCCAGCAGCTTAAGCCCTGGGGAGGGCTACACCTTC. The encoded protein is CASSLSPGEGYTF. Full variable domain (outside the CDR3, taken from reference TRBV7-3 and TRBJ1-2): GAGVSQTPSNKVTEKGKYVELRCDPISGHTALYWYRQSLGQGPEFLIYFQGTGAADDSGLPNDRFFAVRPEGSVSTLKIQRTERGDSAVYLCASSLSPGEGYTFGSGTRLTVV.

V usage is TRBV4-2 and J usage is TRBJ2-2; D is unclear. V dropped 4 bases and J dropped 1 base, with 13 bases sitting between them. The CDR3 is 16 residues long. Per germline, CDR1 LGHNA and CDR2 YNFKEQ. For the CDR3, the DNA is TGTGCCAGCAGCCGGCTGAGGCCCCTGAACACCGGGGAGCTGTTTTTT. Translating gives CASSRLRPLNTGELFF.

The gene calls are TRBV4-3 and TRBJ2-1; 11 nucleotides match TRBD2. The germline V gene encodes CDR1 LGHNA and CDR2 YSLEER. Trimming took 4 bases from V and 1 from J; bases not matched to a gene: 6. The CDR3 runs 17 residues. The CDR3 DNA follows: TGCGCCAGCAGCCTCAGGATAGCGGGAGGGTCCTACAATGAGCAGTTCTTC. This sequence encodes CASSLRIAGGSYNEQFF.

The rearrangement joins TRBV7-6 to TRBJ2-2; maybe TRBD2 (5 bases). Per the germline V gene, CDR1 is SGHVS and CDR2 is FNYEAQ. The V and J ends lost 5 bases and 6 bases respectively, with 13 bases between them. CDR3 size: 14 residues. In DNA, the CDR3 is TGTGCCAGCAGCGCCCCTACTAGGGCCGGGGAGCTGTTTTTT. Protein product: CASSAPTRAGELFF.

This rearrangement joins TRBV6-1 to TRBJ2-7, with TRBD1 matching 8 bases. Germline values: CDR1 MNHNS, CDR2 SASEGT. The junction had 6 bases not matched to a gene; V was cut back by 4 bases and J by 4 bases. The CDR3 length is 14 residues. The CDR3 DNA reads as TGTGCCAGCAGTGCCCCAGGACAGGGTTACGAGCAGTACTTC. Translation: CASSAPGQGYEQYF.

This chain connects TRBV9 to TRBJ2-1; D is perhaps TRBD1 or TRBD2 (7 bases each). The ends were cut back, 4 bases at V and 6 bases at J, with 17 bases in the middle. Germline values: CDR1 SGDLS, CDR2 YYNGEE. The CDR3 is made up of 15 amino acids. CDR3 sequence reads: CASSPRGGGGNEQFF. Written as DNA, the CDR3 is TGTGCCAGCAGCCCCCGAGGGGGCGGGGGCAATGAGCAGTTCTTC.

The chain is built from TRBV5-6 and TRBJ1-2; no clear D. Trimming stripped 6 bases from V and 0 bases from J, with 21 bases between. The CDR3 consists of 17 residues. Germline CDR1 is SGHDT and CDR2 is YYEEEE. The CDR3 is CASNKIRPPGANYGYTF. The CDR3 bases are TGTGCCAGCAACAAAATTCGCCCGCCCGGGGCTAACTATGGCTACACCTTC.

This chain joins TRBV19 and TRBJ2-7, with 8 bases aligning to TRBD1. In germline, CDR1 is LNHDA, CDR2 SQIVND (reference sequence). The CDR3 covers 15 residues. V dropped 6 bases and J dropped 1; count of bases not matched to a gene: 8. CDR3 sequence: CASRGLGQASYEQYF. As DNA, the CDR3 is TGTGCCAGTAGAGGGTTGGGACAGGCTTCCTACGAGCAGTACTTC. Full variable domain (remainder filled in from reference TRBV19 and TRBJ2-7): DGGITQSPKYLFRKEGQNVTLSCEQNLNHDAMYWYRQDPGQGLRLIYYSQIVNDFQKGDIAEGYSVSREKKESFPLTVTSAQKNPTAFYLCASRGLGQASYEQYFGPGTRLTVT.